The clone carrying this T cell receptor (beta chain) was picked up a small number of times. TCRdb used MiXCR to reprocess the 5' RACE reads, holding one entry per CDR3 protein. In the table there are roughly 45,000 distinct CDR3 sequences, around 6.8% of which are singletons. The sample is drawn from a study of T cells after yellow fever vaccination. General study results and limits: Some clonotypes were seen in both the CD4 and the CD8 compartments. These made up a small share and likely arose from convergent recombination.

The sample consisted of PBMCs, either bulk or a sorted T-cell subset (CD4+, CD8+, memory, or dextramer-sorted; not recorded which), taken 45 days after the yellow fever booster vaccination. The TCR originated in a man in his thirties or forties who received the YFV17D yellow fever vaccine.

This chain's CDR3 is CSASVLAGGLYEQYF. The CDR3, as DNA: TGCAGTGCTAGTGTACTAGCGGGAGGGCTCTACGAGCAGTACTTC. This rearrangement joins TRBV20-1 to TRBJ2-7; 13 positions match TRBD2. CDR1 is DFQATT and CDR2 is SNEGSKA in the germline V gene (reference sequence). J gave up 3 bases and V 3 bases, and 5 bases lay outside the gene matches. The CDR3 consists of 15 residues.